This TCR beta chain was identified during a study of blood T cell repertoires in COVID-19 (dated by TCRdb to the early 2020s). Regarding the study in general: Collaborator samples came from the United States, Italy and Spain and covered acute and convalescent phases of COVID-19. The prospective study material was composed of cDNA or gDNA derived from T cells, B-cell-depleted T cells, or PBMCs. The dataset comprised deeply sampled blood TCRbeta repertoires from subjects exposed to, actively infected with, or recovered from COVID-19. The repertoires were released in a freely available public database meant as a resource for research on the immune response to SARS-CoV-2. The samples were drawn from the first 160 participants of the ongoing ImmuneRACE study and from 950 to 1,500 subjects provided by 6 global collaborators. The sample metadata nearly always contained a de-identified subject ID, COVID-19 status, age in years and sex. Where available, HLA class I and class II types were taken from metadata supplied by the sample provider and were not determined by assay-based typing.

The germline V and J ends show losses of 2 bases and 5 bases respectively, and no gene match explains 3 bases of the junction. The germline V gene encodes CDR1 LGHNA and CDR2 YSLEER. Including cysteine and phenylalanine, the CDR3 has 13 amino acids. Only the CDR3 part of the read is kept: 39 bases, read in frame from the first base. TCRbeta CDR3 regions were amplified from genomic DNA using the immunoSEQ Assay, a bias-controlled multiplex PCR. On the authors' methods: Within the assay, amplification of reference gene primers was used to estimate how many nucleated cells each sample contained. To quantify the absolute abundance of each unique TCRbeta CDR3 rearrangement, sequence reads were collapsed and filtered. For each sample, productive Simpson clonality was calculated as the square root of Simpson's diversity index over productive rearrangements. Imported from immuneACCESS, the table was reduced by TCRdb to in-frame sequences with V and J called. These copies leave out some clones; in studies compared against another copy, an unresolved V gene accounts for under half, and the cause of the remainder is not known. V and J calls and clone size are copied from that table; D and trimming were computed from the DNA. The sample records some 170,000 clones, approximately 95% of which are singletons. Roughly 2% of the sample belongs to the ten largest clones.

One collaborating source in Seattle enrolled patients while the patients were actively infected and followed the patients over time throughout the course of disease. The collaborating institutions used their own protocols to collect whole blood in K2EDTA tubes. For TCRbeta analysis, collaborators shipped samples in one of three forms: frozen whole blood, isolated PBMCs, or DNA extracted from either of those sample types. With regard to this clone: Its antigen remains undetermined. No much larger clone is present one base from it, and per-base qualities are unavailable.

Findings and caveats that apply to the study as a whole: Clinical and demographic metadata were provided uncurated, with the amount varying by source and participant.

Sequencing was performed on peripheral blood. The receptor was derived from a woman aged 55-70 years with COVID-19, enrolled during active disease. This sequence uses TRBV4-3 and TRBJ2-7, and 7 junctional nucleotides match TRBD2. The CDR3: CASSQTREDEQYF. In nucleotide form, the sequence is TGCGCCAGCAGCCAAACCCGGGAGGACGAGCAGTACTTC.